The clone carrying this T cell receptor beta chain turned up a few times. The antigen is not known. The entry originates in a study of vaccination and CD4 T cells after COVID-19. Study context: The study enrolled six male and four female convalescents, two of whom were Hispanic. The control cultures got either a CEFX pool, an HIV-1 Nef pool, or no peptide at all.

Sample treatment: roughly 10-day PBMC culture with coronavirus spike peptide pools or control peptides (ViraFEST assay). ViraFEST enlarged antigen-specific T cell populations with peptide pools and afterwards sequenced TCRs. The CDR3 is 14 residues long. Germline V lookup: CDR1 WSHSY, CDR2 SAAADI. J was trimmed by 2 bases and V by 10 bases; bases with no gene match: 3. Cultured CD4+ T cell DNA underwent sequencing with the Oncomine TCR Beta short-read assay. TCRdb itself ran the PCR reads through MiXCR, one entry per CDR3 protein. The repertoire has some 15,000 distinct CDR3 sequences, just over 35% of them found once; the top ten carry approximately 20%.

The sample taken for sequencing was cultured CD4+ T cells from blood. This TCR derives from a human donor with COVID-19. The gene calls are TRBV10-2 and TRBJ2-1; 12 nucleotides agree with TRBD2. CDR3 coding DNA: TGCGCCACCAGACTAGCGGGGGCCTACAATGAGCAGTTCTTC. Translated, it gives CATRLAGAYNEQFF.